The 12 T cell receptor beta chains below were found in one sample sequenced in a study of siplizumab effects on memory and regulatory T cells. The data were produced by immunoSEQ multiplex PCR, yet TCRdb's version contains in-frame clones alone and is incomplete. This table has 85,000 to 95,000 clones, 94% appearing once. The sequencing input was non-Treg CD4+ T cells sorted from blood. These receptors all come from a human donor in good health.

The chain is built from TRBV10-2 and TRBJ2-5; no firm D call. Germline assignment: CDR1 WSHSY and CDR2 SAAADI. The CDR3 contains 15 residues. Trimming pared 0 bases from V and 1 base from J, leaving 9 bases between. CDR3: CASSESWRSQETQYF. As DNA, the CDR3 is TGCGCCAGCAGTGAGTCGTGGCGGAGCCAAGAGACCCAGTACTTC.

This clone was seen a handful of times. J is TRBJ2-2 and V is TRBV10-3, with 7 bases identical to TRBD1. The CDR3 has 14 residues. With 9 bases clipped from V and 1 base from J, the junction kept 5 bases outside the gene matches. CDR1 and CDR2 from the germline V gene are ENHRY and SYGVKD. CDR3 sequence reads: CAIRDRVNTGELFF. The CDR3 DNA follows: TGTGCCATTAGGGACAGAGTGAACACCGGGGAGCTGTTTTTT.

The V and J genes are TRBV30 and TRBJ1-6; D perhaps matches TRBD1 (6 bases). V gave up 4 bases and J gave up 9 bases, with 10 bases separating them. Germline CDR1 reads GTSNPN; CDR2 reads SVGIG (reference sequence). The CDR3 spans 12 residues. In DNA, the CDR3 is TGTGCCTGGAACAGGGAGAGTTCACCCCTCCACTTT. Residues: CAWNRESSPLHF.

The sample holds one count of this clone. V is TRBV4-1 and J is TRBJ2-1; 10 nucleotides agree with TRBD2. J lost 5 bases, V lost 5 bases, and 12 bases had no gene match. This CDR3 has 17 amino acids. CDR1 MGHRA and CDR2 YSYEKL come from the germline V gene. CDR3 nucleotide sequence: TGCGCCAGCAGCACAAGCGGGGGGGCCGATCAGCACAATGAGCAGTTCTTC. Translated: CASSTSGGADQHNEQFF.

DNA for the CDR3: TGCGCCAGCAGCCGGGGACTGCAAGAGACCCAGTACTTC. Amino acid sequence: CASSRGLQETQYF. The V gene is TRBV10-1, the J gene TRBJ2-5; a weak D match, TRBD2 (6 bases). The germline V gene encodes CDR1 WNHNN and CDR2 SYGVQD (reference sequence). Trimming stripped 6 bases from V and 2 bases from J, with 10 bases between. This CDR3 is built from 13 residues.

CDR3: CASSYGQGYEQYF. As DNA, the CDR3 is TGTGCCAGCAGCTACGGACAGGGCTACGAGCAGTACTTC. The rearrangement links TRBV9 to TRBJ2-7; 8 bases align to TRBD1. J lost 3 bases, V lost 4 bases, and 3 bases had no gene match. The CDR3 loop spans 13 amino acids. Germline CDR1 SGDLS, CDR2 YYNGEE.

This chain joins TRBV4-3 and TRBJ1-1; D is ambiguous. The CDR3 contains 13 residues. V was trimmed by 0 bases and J by 8 bases, leaving 10 bases between them. The germline V gene has CDR1 LGHNA and CDR2 YSLEER. The CDR3 reads CASSQDILSEAFF. CDR3 nucleotide sequence: TGCGCCAGCAGCCAAGATATCCTCAGCGAAGCTTTCTTT.

The genes are TRBV7-3 and TRBJ2-2; the D gene is possibly TRBD2 (6 bases). Germline V CDR1 and CDR2: SGHTA, FQGTGA. CDR3 size: 15 residues. The V end was cut by 3 bases, the J end by 4 bases, with 12 bases between. The CDR3 region has the DNA TGTGCCAGCAGCTTGGGTAGAGCGGGCACCGGGGAGCTGTTTTTT. Translation: CASSLGRAGTGELFF.

The chain carries TRBV6-1 and TRBJ2-7; 13 nucleotides agree with TRBD2. V was clipped by 4 bases and J by 5 bases; unmatched bases: 5. CDR3 length equals 15 residues. Germline lookup yields CDR1 MNHNS and CDR2 SASEGT. The CDR3 bases are TGTGCCAGCAGTGGGGACGGGACTAGCGGGAACGAGCAGTACTTC. Translation: CASSGDGTSGNEQYF.

This chain joins TRBV5-1 and TRBJ2-1; tentative D call: TRBD1 (6 bases). Germline CDR1 SGHRS, CDR2 YFSETQ. The CDR3 totals 16 residues. V dropped 2 bases and J dropped 0 bases, with 12 bases sitting between them. CDR3 amino acids: CASSFQGSSSYNEQFF. In DNA, the CDR3 is TGCGCCAGCAGCTTTCAGGGGTCGAGCTCCTACAATGAGCAGTTCTTC.

The gene calls are TRBV19 and TRBJ2-7; D possibly uses TRBD1 or TRBD2 (7 bases each). CDR3 length equals 15 residues. The V end was cut by 6 bases, the J end by 1 base, with 16 bases between. CDR1 LNHDA and CDR2 SQIVND come from the germline V gene (reference sequence). CDR3 bases: TGTGCCAGTAGCTGGGGGGGGACAGAATCCTACGAGCAGTACTTC. This codes for CASSWGGTESYEQYF.

The chain is built from TRBV6-1 and TRBJ2-1; 10 bases are shared with TRBD1. The CDR3 spans 17 residues. The ends lost 4 bases at V and 2 bases at J; junction bases unmatched: 8. The V gene's germline CDR1 is MNHNS and CDR2 SASEGT. This CDR3 is CASSVKTGGVAYNEQFF. Here the CDR3 DNA reads TGTGCCAGCAGTGTAAAGACAGGGGGCGTTGCCTACAATGAGCAGTTCTTC.